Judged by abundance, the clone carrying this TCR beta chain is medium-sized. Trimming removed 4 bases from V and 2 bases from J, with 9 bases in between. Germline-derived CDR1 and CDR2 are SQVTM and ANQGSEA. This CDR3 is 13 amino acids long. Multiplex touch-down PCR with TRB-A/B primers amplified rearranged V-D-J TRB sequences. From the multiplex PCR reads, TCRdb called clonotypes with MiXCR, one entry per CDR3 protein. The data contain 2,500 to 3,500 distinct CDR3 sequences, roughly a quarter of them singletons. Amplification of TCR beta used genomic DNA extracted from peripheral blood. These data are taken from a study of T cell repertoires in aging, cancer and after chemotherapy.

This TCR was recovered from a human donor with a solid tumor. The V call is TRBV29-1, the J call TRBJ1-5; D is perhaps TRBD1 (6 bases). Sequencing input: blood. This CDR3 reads CSVAGVGNQPQHF. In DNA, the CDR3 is TGCAGCGTTGCAGGGGTCGGCAATCAGCCCCAGCATTTT. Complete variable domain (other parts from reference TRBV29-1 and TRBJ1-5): SAVISQKPSRDICQRGTSLTIQCQVDSQVTMMFWYRQQPGQSLTLIATANQGSEATYESGFVIDKFPISRPNLTFSTLTVSNMSPEDSSIYLCSVAGVGNQPQHFGDGTRLSIL.